This entry lists 22 T cell receptor beta chains sequenced from one sample in a study of blood T cells in healthy people across ages. The use of a sample-barcoded 5' primer and a J-beta primer mix characterized a second PCR of about 7 to 12 cycles. Each CDR3 protein is one row after TCRdb ran MiXCR on the 5' RACE reads. The sample carries 790,000 or so distinct CDR3 sequences, less than 60% recorded once. Sequenced: blood. These receptors were obtained from an elderly man in good health.

J is TRBJ1-2 and V is TRBV12-3 or TRBV12-4; TRBD1 is a possible D gene (5 bases). V was trimmed by 4 bases and J by 9 bases, leaving 15 bases between them. CDR3 length equals 13 residues. The chain's CDR3 is CASSSVQGRSYTF. DNA for the CDR3: TGTGCCAGCAGTTCCGTTCAGGGTAGGAGCTACACCTTC.

The chain recombines TRBV20-1 with TRBJ2-5, with unresolved D. V was clipped by 3 bases and J by 5 bases, with 10 bases between them. Germline V lookup: CDR1 DFQATT, CDR2 SNEGSKA (reference sequence). The CDR3 extends over 12 amino acids. The CDR3 nucleotides read TGCAGTGCTAGGACCGACCGGGAGACCCAGTACTTC. This codes for CSARTDRETQYF.

The chain uses TRBV4-2 and TRBJ2-5; TRBD2 matches 16 bases. The junction had 2 bases not matched to a gene; V was cut back by 3 bases and J by 1 base. Germline values: CDR1 LGHNA, CDR2 YNFKEQ. This CDR3 region has 17 residues. The CDR3 reads CASSQGTSGRAQETQYF. The CDR3 DNA reads TGTGCCAGCAGCCAGGGGACTAGCGGGAGGGCCCAAGAGACCCAGTACTTC.

V is TRBV20-1 and J is TRBJ2-5, with a weak D call TRBD2 (6 bases). The germline V and J ends were trimmed by 1 base and 2 bases, with 11 bases remaining between them. The CDR3 runs 14 residues. The V gene's germline CDR1 is DFQATT and CDR2 SNEGSKA (reference sequence). CDR3 residues: CSARVGGEQETQYF. CDR3 coding DNA: TGCAGTGCTAGAGTGGGCGGGGAACAAGAGACCCAGTACTTC.

This clonotype was found many times. The chain is built from TRBV20-1 and TRBJ2-7, with 10 bases aligning to TRBD2. The V segment lost 0 bases and the J segment 2 bases; nucleotides outside the gene matches: 4. The CDR3 has 15 residues. The germline CDR1 and CDR2 sequences are DFQATT and SNEGSKA (reference sequence). In DNA form, the CDR3 reads TGCAGTGCTAGAGATCCAGCGGGAGGGACCTACGAGCAGTACTTC. It specifies CSARDPAGGTYEQYF.

The V call is TRBV2, the J call TRBJ2-5; no definite D call. The DNA matches TRBJ2-7 better at its end, which makes the J call doubtful. Germline V CDR1 and CDR2: SNHLY, FYNNEI. The CDR3 totals 13 residues. The CDR3 sequence is CASSVYVVYEQYF. In DNA, the CDR3 is TGTGCCAGCAGTGTTTACGTAGTCTACGAGCAGTACTTC.

This clonotype was found a few times. This chain uses TRBV18 with TRBJ2-5; D is possibly TRBD1 (7 bases). V was shortened by 2 bases and J by 13 bases, with 14 bases between the two germline ends. CDR1 is KGHSH, CDR2 LQKENI, per germline. The CDR3 loop spans 12 amino acids. The chain's CDR3 is CASSPTRQGGYF. The CDR3 DNA reads as TGTGCCAGCTCACCAACCCGACAGGGAGGGTACTTC.

J is TRBJ2-7 and V is TRBV12-3 or TRBV12-4; TRBD2 matches at 10 bases. The CDR3 totals 17 residues. The trim removed 4 bases at V and 7 bases at J, leaving 16 bases unmatched. The chain's CDR3 is CASSSRLAGIIGDEQYF. The CDR3 DNA is TGTGCCAGCAGTTCCCGACTAGCGGGTATAATTGGAGATGAGCAGTACTTC.

The rearrangement joins TRBV7-9 to TRBJ2-6; D may match TRBD1 or TRBD2 (5 bases each). This CDR3 comprises 18 residues. Trimming took off 1 base at V and 0 bases at J, with 13 bases between the two ends. CDR1 and CDR2 from the germline V gene are SEHNR and FQNEAQ (reference sequence). The CDR3: CASSLDGTDLSGANVLTF. The CDR3 coding sequence is TGTGCCAGCAGCTTAGATGGGACCGACCTCTCTGGGGCCAACGTCCTGACTTTC.

V and J are TRBV14 and TRBJ1-4; D is possibly TRBD1 (6 bases). Trimming took off 4 bases at V and 4 bases at J, with 16 bases between the two ends. Germline CDR1 and CDR2: SGHDN and FVKESK. CDR3 length: 16 amino acids. The CDR3 coding sequence is TGTGCCAGCAGCCCGTGGACAGCCGCCGGTAATGAAAAACTGTTTTTT. It yields the protein CASSPWTAAGNEKLFF.

Comment on this clonotype: A junction boundary mismatches the germline segment, possibly from a read error. The chain is built from TRBV7-2 and TRBJ2-7; D remains ambiguous. The CDR3 extends over 14 amino acids. Germline V gene sequence: CDR1 SGHTA, CDR2 FQGNSA. CDR3: CASSLEPSPYERYF. The CDR3 DNA sequence: TGTGCCAGCAGCTTAGAACCCAGCCCCTACGAGCGGTACTTC.

This clonotype has a handful of counts. This rearrangement joins TRBV20-1 to TRBJ1-1; weak D call: TRBD1 (6 bases). The CDR3 runs 13 residues. V was cut by 4 bases and J by 0 bases, with 9 bases left in between. Germline-derived CDR1 and CDR2 are DFQATT and SNEGSKA (reference sequence). In DNA, the CDR3 is TGCAGTGCTAAGGGGGAAATGAACACTGAAGCTTTCTTT. Protein sequence: CSAKGEMNTEAFF.

This rearrangement joins TRBV9 to TRBJ2-3; D is perhaps TRBD1 or TRBD2 (5 bases each). Looked up from germline, CDR1 is SGDLS and CDR2 is YYNGEE. Deletions cut 2 bases from V and 0 bases from J, with 13 bases between. This CDR3 region has 16 residues. CDR3 loop: CASSVGVGQSTDTQYF. DNA for the CDR3: TGTGCCAGCAGCGTGGGGGTGGGGCAAAGCACAGATACGCAGTATTTT.

This chain uses TRBV5-1 with TRBJ2-4, with 9 bases that match TRBD1. TRBJ2-7 explains the end of the DNA better; the J call may be wrong. Germline V gives CDR1 SGHRS, CDR2 YFSETQ. The CDR3 is 13 amino acids. The CDR3 DNA is TGCGCCAGCGGGGGACAGGGACGTAACGAGCAGTACTTC. This codes for CASGGQGRNEQYF.

The gene calls are TRBV24-1 and TRBJ2-3, with a tentative D call TRBD2 (6 bases). Germline CDR1 KGHDR, CDR2 SFDVKD. The ends were cut back, 9 bases at V and 2 bases at J, with 20 bases in the middle. The length of the CDR3 is 16 residues. CDR3 DNA sequence: TGTGCCACCCGGGACCGGGGGACGCGGCTCACAGATACGCAGTATTTT. It is translated as CATRDRGTRLTDTQYF.

This clonotype was recorded many times. The chain carries TRBV11-2 and TRBJ2-1, with D possibly TRBD1 on 6 matching bases. Germline values: CDR1 SGHAT, CDR2 FQNNGV. The germline V and J ends were trimmed by 5 bases and 4 bases, with 18 bases remaining between them. This CDR3 is 16 amino acids long. CDR3 region: CASSRLGQFPYNEQFF. As DNA, the CDR3 is TGTGCCAGCAGCCGCTTGGGACAATTCCCTTACAATGAGCAGTTCTTC.

A word on this clonotype: This clone may be a read error of a much larger clone one base away. The chain recombines TRBV12-3 or TRBV12-4 with TRBJ2-7; D uncertain. The CDR3 is 12 residues long. The germline V and J ends were trimmed by 6 bases and 7 bases, with 13 bases remaining between them. Here the CDR3 reads CASRWGIGEQYF. The CDR3 DNA reads as TGTGCCAGCAGATGGGGAATAGGTGAGCAGTACTTC.

This rearrangement joins TRBV7-2 to TRBJ2-1, with D hard to call. This CDR3 contains 13 residues. Trimming removed 2 bases from V and 12 bases from J, with 14 bases in between. Germline V lookup: CDR1 SGHTA, CDR2 FQGNSA. The DNA for the CDR3 is TGTGCCAGCAGCTTACCGACTTACTCGATGCAGTTCTTC. This sequence encodes CASSLPTYSMQFF.

Comments on this clonotype: A much larger clone is a single base away; this may be a read error. This chain uses TRBV7-2 with TRBJ2-1; 8 bases match TRBD1. The length of the CDR3 is 16 residues. Germline lookup yields CDR1 SGHTA and CDR2 FQGNSA. The J segment lost 5 bases and the V segment lost 5 bases, leaving 11 bases of the junction unmatched. The CDR3 nucleotides read TGTGCCAGCAGCAAGGAACGACAGGGGAGGCACAATGAGCAGTTCTTC. Translation gives CASSKERQGRHNEQFF.

The chain combines TRBV11-2 with TRBJ2-7; TRBD2 matches 10 bases. CDR1 is SGHAT and CDR2 is FQNNGV in the germline V gene. Trimming cost V 5 bases and J 6 bases; bases outside gene matches: 13. This CDR3 is 16 amino acids long. This CDR3 is CASSLGTAGGPFEQYF. CDR3 nucleotide sequence: TGTGCCAGCAGCCTAGGGACAGCGGGAGGGCCCTTCGAGCAGTACTTC.

The genes are TRBV7-2 and TRBJ1-5, with TRBD1 matching over 7 bases. The ends lost 2 bases at V and 4 bases at J; junction bases unmatched: 5. CDR3 length: 15 residues. CDR1 and CDR2 from the germline V gene are SGHTA and FQGNSA. Here the CDR3 DNA reads TGTGCCAGCAGCTTAAACAGGGGCGGGAATCAGCCCCAGCATTTT. It specifies CASSLNRGGNQPQHF.

This rearrangement joins TRBV7-2 to TRBJ2-4, with 9 bases lining up with TRBD1. This CDR3 is 14 amino acids long. Losses at the gene ends were 6 bases for V and 0 bases for J; bases not matched to a gene: 0. Germline-derived CDR1 and CDR2 are SGHTA and FQGNSA. CDR3 nucleotides: TGTGCCAGCAGGGACAGGGGAGCCAAAAACATTCAGTACTTC. It encodes CASRDRGAKNIQYF.